One and the same sample provided the 19 T cell receptor beta chains below, sequenced in a study of early T cells in non-severe SARS-CoV-2 infection. TCRdb ran MiXCR on the 5' RACE reads and lists one entry per CDR3 protein. The sample comprises about 30,000 distinct CDR3 sequences, approximately 5.5% of which are singletons, and 3.5% rests with the top ten. The specimen was whole blood. Every receptor here comes from an adult who was a healthcare worker with PCR-confirmed SARS-CoV-2 infection or an uninfected control (not recorded which).

The chain recombines TRBV10-2 with TRBJ2-7; possibly TRBD2 for D (6 bases). Germline loops: CDR1 WSHSY, CDR2 SAAADI. This CDR3 comprises 12 residues. The V gene lost 4 bases and the J gene lost 3 bases, with 7 bases spanning the gap. The CDR3, as DNA: TGCGCCAGCAGTGTGGGACTCTACGAGCAGTACTTC. Its protein is CASSVGLYEQYF.

Only a few counts were recorded for this clonotype. The CDR3 reads CASSQGTLGNEQFF. For the CDR3, the DNA is TGCGCCAGCAGCCAAGGGACGCTCGGCAATGAGCAGTTCTTC. The chain is built from TRBV4-3 and TRBJ2-1; no firm D call. Germline V gives CDR1 LGHNA, CDR2 YSLEER. This CDR3 comprises 14 residues. Deletions cut 1 base from V and 6 bases from J, with 10 bases between.

This clonotype occurred many times. The chain employs TRBV4-1 and TRBJ1-2; a weak D match, TRBD1 (5 bases). The germline V gene has CDR1 MGHRA and CDR2 YSYEKL. Trimming shortened V by 0 bases and J by 7 bases, and 24 bases separated the two germline ends. The CDR3 is 18 amino acids. The CDR3 reads CASSQDPRGGSRGGGYTF. As DNA, the CDR3 is TGCGCCAGCAGCCAAGATCCGAGAGGCGGATCGAGGGGAGGTGGCTACACCTTC.

The genes are TRBV24-1 and TRBJ2-1, with D perhaps matching TRBD1 (5 bases). V lost 5 bases and J 8 bases, leaving 6 bases between the germline ends. The length of the CDR3 is 11 residues. Germline V CDR1 and CDR2: KGHDR, SFDVKD. CDR3 loop: CATSVRDEQFF. For the CDR3, the DNA is TGTGCCACCAGTGTCAGGGATGAGCAGTTCTTC.

This clonotype was seen at least ten times. This sequence joins TRBV7-3 and TRBJ2-2; weak D call: TRBD1 (7 bases). Germline V gene sequence: CDR1 SGHTA, CDR2 FQGTGA. The CDR3 totals 13 residues. V lost 5 bases and J lost 6, with 10 bases in between. DNA for the CDR3: TGTGCCAGCAGCCAGGGGGGATCCGGGGAGCTGTTTTTT. It yields the protein CASSQGGSGELFF.

This clonotype is categorized as medium-sized. The V gene is TRBV19, the J gene TRBJ2-4; D is unresolved. The CDR3 consists of 15 residues. The ends were cut back, 8 bases at V and 0 bases at J, with 14 bases in the middle. Per germline, CDR1 LNHDA and CDR2 SQIVND (reference sequence). CDR3 amino acids: CASSRDRVAKNIQYF. The CDR3 DNA sequence: TGTGCCAGTTCTCGTGATCGGGTAGCCAAAAACATTCAGTACTTC. Complete variable domain (other parts from reference TRBV19 and TRBJ2-4): DGGITQSPKYLFRKEGQNVTLSCEQNLNHDAMYWYRQDPGQGLRLIYYSQIVNDFQKGDIAEGYSVSREKKESFPLTVTSAQKNPTAFYLCASSRDRVAKNIQYFGAGTRLSVL.

The genes are TRBV6-5 and TRBJ1-1; D gene ambiguous. Germline CDR1 and CDR2: MNHEY and SVGAGI. The CDR3 runs 15 residues. V was shortened by 2 bases and J by 0 bases, with 10 bases between the two germline ends. CDR3 coding DNA: TGTGCCAGCAGTTACGCGGCCAGCGTGAACACTGAAGCTTTCTTT. Its protein product is CASSYAASVNTEAFF.

This chain joins TRBV20-1 and TRBJ2-5, with 8 positions matching TRBD2. The CDR3 runs to 15 residues. CDR1 and CDR2 from the germline V gene are DFQATT and SNEGSKA (reference sequence). The V segment lost 1 base and the J segment 5 bases; nucleotides outside the gene matches: 9. The CDR3 DNA reads TGCAGTGCTAGAGCCCCTAGCGGGCAGGGGGAGACCCAGTACTTC. Translating gives CSARAPSGQGETQYF.

This clonotype was seen repeatedly, ten times or more. The chain recombines TRBV7-3 with TRBJ2-3; TRBD2 matches 8 bases. Looked up from germline, CDR1 is SGHTA and CDR2 is FQGTGA. The length of the CDR3 is 15 residues. V gave up 4 bases and J gave up 3 bases; unmatched junction bases: 6. CDR3: CASSSNGGVTDTQYF. The CDR3 DNA reads TGTGCCAGCAGCTCTAACGGGGGGGTTACAGATACGCAGTATTTT. Supplemented by reference TRBV7-3 and TRBJ2-3, the full variable domain reads GAGVSQTPSNKVTEKGKYVELRCDPISGHTALYWYRQSLGQGPEFLIYFQGTGAADDSGLPNDRFFAVRPEGSVSTLKIQRTERGDSAVYLCASSSNGGVTDTQYFGPGTRLTVL.

The chain joins TRBV19 to TRBJ2-1, with 8 bases lining up with TRBD1. Germline CDR1 is LNHDA and CDR2 is SQIVND (reference sequence). V lost 5 bases, J lost 9 bases, and 12 bases stayed unmatched. The length of the CDR3 is 15 residues. The CDR3 loop is CASSVLGQGYGEQFF. The CDR3 DNA reads TGTGCCAGTAGTGTCCTCGGACAGGGCTACGGTGAGCAGTTCTTC. Full variable domain (outside the CDR3, taken from reference TRBV19 and TRBJ2-1): DGGITQSPKYLFRKEGQNVTLSCEQNLNHDAMYWYRQDPGQGLRLIYYSQIVNDFQKGDIAEGYSVSREKKESFPLTVTSAQKNPTAFYLCASSVLGQGYGEQFFGPGTRLTVL.

This chain connects TRBV24-1 to TRBJ2-5; TRBD1 agrees at 10 bases. The CDR3 totals 16 residues. Germline V gene sequence: CDR1 KGHDR, CDR2 SFDVKD. Trimming took 1 base from V and 5 from J; bases not matched to a gene: 6. CDR3 DNA: TGTGCCACCAGTGATTTAGGGACAGGGGAGATGGAGACCCAGTACTTC. This sequence encodes CATSDLGTGEMETQYF.

At least ten counts were recorded for this clonotype. V gene TRBV28 combines with J gene TRBJ2-4, with D maybe TRBD2 (5 bases). The CDR3 sequence is 12 residues long. Germline V gene lookup returns CDR1 MDHEN and CDR2 SYDVKM. Deletions cut 8 bases from V and 12 bases from J, with 17 bases between. Here the CDR3 reads CASSNLGLAQYF. For the CDR3, the DNA is TGTGCCAGCTCTAATTTAGGACTCGCTCAGTACTTC.

There are many counts of this clonotype. V is TRBV18 and J is TRBJ2-7, with 8 bases aligning to TRBD2. CDR1 and CDR2 (germline): KGHSH, LQKENI. The ends lost 3 bases at V and 0 bases at J; junction bases unmatched: 4. The CDR3 is 15 residues long. CDR3 residues: CASSPREGSSYEQYF. The CDR3 DNA sequence: TGTGCCAGCTCACCCCGGGAGGGGAGCTCCTACGAGCAGTACTTC.

The chain carries TRBV5-8 and TRBJ1-2, with D possibly matching TRBD1 (5 bases). Germline V CDR1 and CDR2: SGHTS, YDEGEE. The CDR3 length is 12 residues. V lost 2 bases and J 8 bases, leaving 10 bases between the germline ends. For the CDR3, the DNA is TGTGCCAGCAGCTTTGGGGGAGCAGGCTACACCTTC. This encodes CASSFGGAGYTF. The full variable domain, in which reference TRBV5-8 and TRBJ1-2 provide the parts outside the CDR3, is EAGVTQSPTHLIKTRGQQATLRCSPISGHTSVYWYQQALGLGLQFLLWYDEGEERNRGNFPPRFSGRQFPNYSSELNVNALELEDSALYLCASSFGGAGYTFGSGTRLTVV.

This clonotype was recorded at least ten times. V gene TRBV28 combines with J gene TRBJ2-2; 14 bases fit TRBD2. CDR1 and CDR2 (germline): MDHEN, SYDVKM. The CDR3 loop spans 19 amino acids. With V trimmed by 4 bases and J by 7 bases, 14 bases remained unmatched. CDR3 in amino acids: CASSCHGTSGRCVIGELFF. The CDR3 DNA is TGTGCCAGCAGTTGCCATGGGACTAGCGGGAGATGCGTGATCGGGGAGCTGTTTTTT.

V usage is TRBV6-6 and J usage is TRBJ2-7, with TRBD2 identical over 7 bases. Trimming at V came to 7 bases and at J to 5 bases, leaving 11 bases not matched to a gene. This CDR3 is 14 amino acids long. Germline-derived CDR1 and CDR2 are MNHNY and SVGAGI (reference sequence). The CDR3 DNA reads as TGTGCCAGCAAGTCAGGGAGGGGTTGGGACGAGCAGTACTTC. Protein product: CASKSGRGWDEQYF.

This clonotype was picked up a small number of times. This chain links TRBV6-1 with TRBJ2-1, with TRBD2 as a possible D gene (6 bases). Germline V gene data show CDR1 as MNHNS and CDR2 as SASEGT. V was trimmed by 5 bases and J by 4 bases, leaving 15 bases between them. The CDR3 sequence is 15 residues long. In DNA form, the CDR3 reads TGTGCCAGCAGTTCCCTGGCGGGGAATTACAATGAGCAGTTCTTC. The encoded protein is CASSSLAGNYNEQFF.

This clonotype was observed at least ten times. The rearrangement links TRBV19 to TRBJ1-1; no firm D call. The CDR3 is made up of 14 amino acids. V gave up 4 bases and J gave up 3 bases, with 12 bases separating them. Per germline, CDR1 LNHDA and CDR2 SQIVND (reference sequence). The CDR3: CASSKQSGYTEAFF. The DNA of the CDR3 is TGTGCCAGTAGTAAGCAGTCGGGATACACTGAAGCTTTCTTT.

There are a few counts of this clonotype. The rearrangement joins TRBV6-2 or TRBV6-3 to TRBJ2-2; D is unresolved. Germline CDR1 reads MNHEY; CDR2 reads SVGEGT. V was pared by 4 bases and J by 4 bases, with 10 bases between. This CDR3 has 14 amino acids. The CDR3 nucleotides are TGTGCCAGCAGTTCCGACGAACCCACCGGGGAGCTGTTTTTT. Translating it yields CASSSDEPTGELFF.